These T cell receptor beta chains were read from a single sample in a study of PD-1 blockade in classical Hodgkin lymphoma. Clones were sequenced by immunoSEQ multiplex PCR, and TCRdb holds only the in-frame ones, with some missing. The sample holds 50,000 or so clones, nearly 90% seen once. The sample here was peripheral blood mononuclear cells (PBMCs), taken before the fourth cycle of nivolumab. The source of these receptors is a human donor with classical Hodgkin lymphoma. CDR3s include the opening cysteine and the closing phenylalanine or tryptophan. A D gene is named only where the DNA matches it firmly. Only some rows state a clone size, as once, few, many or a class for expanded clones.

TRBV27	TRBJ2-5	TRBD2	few	TGTGCCAGCAGTTCGGACTGGGGGGGGGAGACCCAGTACTTC	CASSSDWGGETQYF
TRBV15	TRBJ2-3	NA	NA	TGTGCCACCAGCAAGGTCGGAGGGTCTAGCACAGATACGCAGTATTTT	CATSKVGGSSTDTQYF
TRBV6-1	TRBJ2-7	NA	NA	TGTGCCAGCAGTGAAGCGCAAGGGCACCACCTTTCCTACGAGCAGTACTTC	CASSEAQGHHLSYEQYF
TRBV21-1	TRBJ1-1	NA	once	TGTGCCAGCAGCAAAGCGCTTTTTTCCACTGAAGCTTTCTTT	CASSKALFSTEAFF
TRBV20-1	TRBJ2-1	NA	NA	TGCAGTGTCAGGGATTACAATGAGCAGTTCTTC	CSVRDYNEQFF
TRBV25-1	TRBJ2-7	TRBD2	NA	TGTGCCAGCAGTCCTCTAGCGGGAGCGGTCGAGCAGTACTTC	CASSPLAGAVEQYF
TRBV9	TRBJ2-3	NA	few	TGTGCCAGCAGCGTACCAGGGTCCGATACGCAGTATTTT	CASSVPGSDTQYF
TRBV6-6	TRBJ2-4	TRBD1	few	TGTGCCAGCAGGCCACAGGGGGCGCGAGACATTCAGTACTTC	CASRPQGARDIQYF
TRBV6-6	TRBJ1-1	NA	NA	TGTGCCAGCAGGACTCCCCCGGAGGCCACTGAAGCTTTCTTT	CASRTPPEATEAFF
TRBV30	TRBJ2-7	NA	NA	TGTGCCTGGAGCGGGAGCTACGAGCAGTACTTC	CAWSGSYEQYF
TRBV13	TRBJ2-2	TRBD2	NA	TGTGCCAGCAGCTCCATACGGACTAGCGGGAACACCGGGGAGCTGTTTTTT	CASSSIRTSGNTGELFF
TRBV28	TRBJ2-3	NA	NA	TGTGCCAGCAGTTCCGGGACCACGGTAGGGTGGGCAGATACGCAGTATTTT	CASSSGTTVGWADTQYF
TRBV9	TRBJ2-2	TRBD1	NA	TGTGCCAGCAGCGTAGGGGACAGCTACACCGGGGAGCTGTTTTTT	CASSVGDSYTGELFF
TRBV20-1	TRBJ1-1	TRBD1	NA	TGCATGCCGGGACAGGAGAGCTTATTT	CMPGQESLF
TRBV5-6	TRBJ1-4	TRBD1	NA	TGTGCCAGCAGCTTCCATCCCGGGACAGGGGGTGAAAAACTGTTTTTT	CASSFHPGTGGEKLFF
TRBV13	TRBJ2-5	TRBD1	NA	TGTGCCAGCAGCCCAAAGGGTCAGGGGGTCTACCAAGAGACCCAGTACTTC	CASSPKGQGVYQETQYF
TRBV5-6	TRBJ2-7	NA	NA	TGTGCCAGCAGCCAAGCCTCGATCTACGAGCAGTACTTC	CASSQASIYEQYF
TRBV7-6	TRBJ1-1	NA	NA	TGTGCCAGCAGCGATGGGTACACTGAAGCTTTCTTT	CASSDGYTEAFF
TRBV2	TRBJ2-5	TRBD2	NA	TGTGCCAGCAGTGAAGCCCCCAGCGGGAGCCAAGAGACCCAGTACTTC	CASSEAPSGSQETQYF
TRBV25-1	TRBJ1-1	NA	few	TGTGCCAGCAGGGGGATGCAGGGAGCTCACACTGAAGCTTTCTTT	CASRGMQGAHTEAFF
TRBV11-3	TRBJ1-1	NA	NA	TGTGCCAGCAGCTTAGTGGGGCAGGGCGGCACTGAAGCTTTCTTT	CASSLVGQGGTEAFF
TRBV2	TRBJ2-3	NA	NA	TGTGCCAGCAGTGAACCCTTGGCTGGCACAGATACGCAGTATTTT	CASSEPLAGTDTQYF
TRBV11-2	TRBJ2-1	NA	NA	TGTGCCAGCAGCTTAGCACACCCCTCCTACAATGAGCAGTTCTTC	CASSLAHPSYNEQFF
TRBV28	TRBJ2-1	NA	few	TGTGCCAGCAGGCCAGGGGGCGGGAGGGCCGTTGAGCAGTTCTTC	CASRPGGGRAVEQFF
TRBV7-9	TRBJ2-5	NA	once	TGTGCCAGCAGCTTAGGGCCTCCTAACCAAGAGACCCAGTACTTC	CASSLGPPNQETQYF
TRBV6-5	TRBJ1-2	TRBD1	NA	TGTGCCAGCAGTTACCGGGACAGGGGGCAAGGCTACACCTTC	CASSYRDRGQGYTF
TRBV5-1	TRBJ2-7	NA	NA	TGCGCCAGCAGCTTGGTGGGGGGTCTAAACGTGGAGCAGTACTTC	CASSLVGGLNVEQYF
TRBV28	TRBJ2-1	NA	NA	TGTGCCAGCAGTTTATATAGGGAGACCTCCTACAATGAGCAGTTCTTC	CASSLYRETSYNEQFF
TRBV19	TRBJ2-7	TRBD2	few	TGTGCCAGTAGTTGGGAGACGGGGCTAGCGGGAGCGTACGAGCAGTACTTC	CASSWETGLAGAYEQYF
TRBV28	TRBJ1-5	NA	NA	TGTGCCAGCAGTTTAATAGGGGTTCTAGAGCCCCAGCATTTT	CASSLIGVLEPQHF
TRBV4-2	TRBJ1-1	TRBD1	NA	TGTGCCAGCAGCCAAGGGCAGGGGGCTAAGAACACTGAAGCTTTCTTT	CASSQGQGAKNTEAFF
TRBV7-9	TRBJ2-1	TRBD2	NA	TGTGCCAGCAGCTTAGATCGAGTAGCGGGAGGCAATGAGCAGTTCTTC	CASSLDRVAGGNEQFF
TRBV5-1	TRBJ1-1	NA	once	TGCGCCAGCAGCTTCCATTCGACAGGCTTGAACACTGAAGCTTTCTTT	CASSFHSTGLNTEAFF
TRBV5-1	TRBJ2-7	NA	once	TGCGCCAGCAGCTTGGCCGGAGGTGGAAGCTCCTACGAGCAGTACTTC	CASSLAGGGSSYEQYF
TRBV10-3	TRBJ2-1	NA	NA	TGTGCCATCAGTGGGTCCCAGGGTGGTGAGCAGTTCTTC	CAISGSQGGEQFF
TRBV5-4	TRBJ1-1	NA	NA	TGTGCCAGCAGCTTGGACGGGCCGAACACTGAAGCTTTCTTT	CASSLDGPNTEAFF
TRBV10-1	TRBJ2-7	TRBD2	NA	TGCGCCAGCAGTGCCGGACTAGCGGGATACGAGCAGTACTTC	CASSAGLAGYEQYF
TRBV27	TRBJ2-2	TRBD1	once	TGTGCCAGCAGTTTTTTAAGGACAGGAGGACAGGCCGGGGAGCTGTTTTTT	CASSFLRTGGQAGELFF
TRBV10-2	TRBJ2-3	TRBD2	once	TGCGCCAGCGCACTAGGACTAGCGGGAGCTACCACAGATACGCAGTATTTT	CASALGLAGATTDTQYF
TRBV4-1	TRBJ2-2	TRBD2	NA	TGCGCCAGCAGCCAAGGGCTAGCGGGAGCCACCGGGGAGCTGTTTTTT	CASSQGLAGATGELFF
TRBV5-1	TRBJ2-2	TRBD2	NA	TGCGCCAGCTATCGACTAGCGGGAGGGCCCGGCACCGGGGAGCTGTTTTTT	CASYRLAGGPGTGELFF
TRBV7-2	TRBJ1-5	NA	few	TGTGCCAGCAGCTATATAGATCAGCCCCAGCATTTT	CASSYIDQPQHF
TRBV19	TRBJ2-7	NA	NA	TGTGCCAGTAGTGCGCCAGGGACTGGATCCTACGAGCAGTACTTC	CASSAPGTGSYEQYF
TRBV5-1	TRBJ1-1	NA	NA	TGCGCCAGCAGCTTGGACGGGATCAAAGCTTTCTTT	CASSLDGIKAFF
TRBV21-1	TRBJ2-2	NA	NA	TGTGCCAGCCCTAGGGTCAGGGGGGTGTCCGGGGAGCTGTTTTTT	CASPRVRGVSGELFF
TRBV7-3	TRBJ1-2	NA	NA	TGTGCCAGCAGCTTAACGACGGACTATGGCTACACCTTC	CASSLTTDYGYTF
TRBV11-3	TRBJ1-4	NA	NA	TGTGCCAGCAGCTTAGGGGTAGGGGCGGCTGGAGAAAAACTGTTTTTT	CASSLGVGAAGEKLFF
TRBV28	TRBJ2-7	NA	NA	TGTGCCAGCGAGATGAATTCGGGTAGGAACGAGCAGTACTTC	CASEMNSGRNEQYF